Listed below are T cell receptor beta chains from one sample, sequenced in a study of shared clonotypes between healthy human individuals. Assay: immunoSEQ multiplex PCR; the TCRdb copy retains only in-frame clones and omits some. Here the sample spans 1.6 million or so clones, around 97% being singletons. Sequenced sample: naive CD4+ T cells sorted from blood. The receptors originated from a man aged 30 to 45 in good health. Each CDR3 is given with its conserved first and last residue. Fields, in order: V gene, CDR3 protein.

V gene: TRBV6-6; CDR3 protein: CASTSGPGYNEQFF
V gene: TRBV30; CDR3 protein: CARSQGHSLTEAFF
V gene: TRBV5-1; CDR3 protein: CASSLVGLRTDTQYF
V gene: TRBV10-3; CDR3 protein: CAISEPIAGGPYEQYF
V gene: TRBV5-8; CDR3 protein: CASSLGLAGDWGEQFF
V gene: TRBV7-9; CDR3 protein: CASRPTSGSSYNEQFF
V gene: TRBV15; CDR3 protein: CATSRPGISYEQYF
V gene: TRBV10-1; CDR3 protein: CASSTGLGDNEQFF
V gene: TRBV15; CDR3 protein: CATSSRRSPTDTQYF
V gene: TRBV18; CDR3 protein: CASSPGPRQGYNEQFF
V gene: TRBV18; CDR3 protein: CASSPPYNEQFF